Shown below are 15 T cell receptor beta chains from a single sample sequenced in a study of T cells in Graves' hyperthyroidism and ophthalmopathy. Amplification of TCR beta CDR3 regions was performed using RNA transcripts as template. The HTBI primer set served for first-round RT-PCR of the TCR CDR3. TCRdb processed the multiplex PCR reads anew with MiXCR; each CDR3 protein has one entry. The table has 450,000 to 500,000 distinct CDR3 sequences, roughly 22% seen once. The specimen was blood. The source is a woman in her sixties or seventies with Graves' ophthalmopathy.

This clonotype turned up a few times. The rearrangement uses TRBV20-1 and TRBJ1-1; 8 bases match TRBD1. The CDR3 covers 12 residues. Germline CDR1 DFQATT, CDR2 SNEGSKA (reference sequence). With 6 bases clipped from V and 5 bases from J, the junction kept 5 bases outside the gene matches. The CDR3 reads CSAFRQGTEAFF. The CDR3 DNA follows: TGCAGTGCCTTCAGACAGGGGACTGAAGCTTTCTTT.

This clonotype has more than one count but fewer than ten. V is TRBV5-6 and J is TRBJ1-1; no clear D. Looked up from germline, CDR1 is SGHDT and CDR2 is YYEEEE. With 0 bases removed from V and 5 bases from J, the gap between germline ends came to 5 bases. This CDR3 is built from 12 residues. The CDR3 nucleotides read TGTGCCAGCAGCTTGGGTCAGACTGAAGCTTTCTTT. Translating gives CASSLGQTEAFF.

This clonotype was seen a handful of times. The gene calls are TRBV12-3 or TRBV12-4 and TRBJ1-2; D is perhaps TRBD1 (6 bases). The CDR3 is 15 amino acids. V was pared by 1 base and J by 1 base, with 10 bases between. CDR3 protein: CASSLVGGVNYGYTF. For the CDR3, the DNA is TGTGCCAGCAGTTTAGTGGGGGGCGTTAACTATGGCTACACCTTC.

The gene calls are TRBV4-1 and TRBJ1-3, with D unresolved. The germline V gene has CDR1 MGHRA and CDR2 YSYEKL. CDR3 length: 15 amino acids. V was cut by 0 bases and J by 4 bases, with 10 bases left in between. As DNA, the CDR3 is TGCGCCAGCAGCCAAGAAATGGGTTGGGGAAACACCATATATTTT. Amino acid sequence: CASSQEMGWGNTIYF.

There are many counts of this clonotype. The chain links TRBV6-2 or TRBV6-3 to TRBJ2-1, with D perhaps matching TRBD2 (6 bases). CDR3 length: 16 amino acids. Germline CDR1 MNHEY, CDR2 SVGEGT. V dropped 7 bases and J dropped 3 bases, with 19 bases sitting between them. The CDR3 DNA follows: TGTGCCAGCACCACCCGGGGGACCCAAATCTACAATGAGCAGTTCTTC. It is translated as CASTTRGTQIYNEQFF.

The chain carries TRBV18 and TRBJ1-1; D is perhaps TRBD1 (5 bases). Deletions cut 3 bases from V and 4 bases from J, with 12 bases between. This CDR3 is 14 amino acids long. Germline CDR1 KGHSH, CDR2 LQKENI. In DNA form, the CDR3 reads TGTGCCAGCTCACCCATACAGGAGGGCACTGAAGCTTTCTTT. This encodes CASSPIQEGTEAFF.

The gene calls are TRBV28 and TRBJ2-3, with D unclear. The V gene's germline CDR1 is MDHEN and CDR2 SYDVKM. The CDR3 length is 12 residues. CDR3 in DNA: TGTGGGACCAATTGGGGCACAGATACGCAGTATTTT. As protein: CGTNWGTDTQYF.

A few counts support this clonotype. This chain joins TRBV11-2 and TRBJ2-5; D gene unclear. The CDR3 contains 15 residues. V was shortened by 1 base and J by 0 bases, with 9 bases between the two germline ends. Germline assignment: CDR1 SGHAT and CDR2 FQNNGV. CDR3 loop: CASSLVFSYQETQYF. CDR3 nucleotides: TGTGCCAGCAGCTTAGTTTTCAGCTACCAAGAGACCCAGTACTTC.

This clonotype showed up just a few times. The chain uses TRBV7-8 and TRBJ2-1, with 8 bases identical to TRBD2. The CDR3 spans 18 residues. Trimming took 2 bases from V and 2 from J; bases not matched to a gene: 11. From germline, CDR1 is SGHVS and CDR2 FQNEAQ. DNA of the CDR3: TGTGCCAGCAGCTTAAAACCGAGACTAGCGATGCCCTACAATGAGCAGTTCTTC. Amino acid sequence: CASSLKPRLAMPYNEQFF.

The sample holds a few counts of this clonotype. The chain carries TRBV7-9 and TRBJ2-1; TRBD2 agrees at 10 bases. CDR1 and CDR2 from the germline V gene are SEHNR and FQNEAQ (reference sequence). Germline trimming cut 2 bases from V and 6 bases from J; bases unmatched to any gene: 4. The CDR3 consists of 15 residues. CDR3 DNA sequence: TGTGCCAGCAGCTTACTGACTAGCGGGCCCAATGAGCAGTTCTTC. Its translation is CASSLLTSGPNEQFF.

This clonotype has more than one count but fewer than ten. The V call is TRBV29-1, the J call TRBJ2-7, with D uncertain. Germline-derived CDR1 and CDR2 are SQVTM and ANQGSEA. The V gene lost 6 bases and the J gene lost 4 bases, with 13 bases spanning the gap. The length of the CDR3 is 12 residues. CDR3 nucleotides: TGCAGCGTAAGCAAAAGCCCATACGAGCAGTACTTC. Translation: CSVSKSPYEQYF.

The chain has TRBV18 and TRBJ2-2, with TRBD2 as a possible D gene (5 bases). V was trimmed by 3 bases and J by 9 bases, leaving 8 bases between them. The CDR3 runs 12 residues. The germline CDR1 and CDR2 sequences are KGHSH and LQKENI. CDR3 bases: TGTGCCAGCTCACCCCTAGCCCGGGAGCTGTTTTTT. Residues: CASSPLARELFF.

There are a few counts of this clonotype. The V call is TRBV6-1, the J call TRBJ2-1; D is perhaps TRBD2 (5 bases). V was shortened by 5 bases and J by 9 bases, with 14 bases between the two germline ends. This CDR3 has 13 residues. Germline V gene data show CDR1 as MNHNS and CDR2 as SASEGT. The CDR3 region is CASSYGSGIEQFF. CDR3 nucleotides: TGTGCCAGCAGTTATGGATCCGGGATTGAGCAGTTCTTC.

The V call is TRBV14, the J call TRBJ2-1, with 7 bases that match TRBD2. The CDR3 contains 13 residues. CDR1 and CDR2 from the germline V gene are SGHDN and FVKESK. Trimming removed 3 bases from V and 10 bases from J; junction bases left unmatched: 6. The CDR3: CASSHGLGREQFF. The DNA of the CDR3 is TGTGCCAGCAGCCATGGACTAGGGCGGGAGCAGTTCTTC.

The chain recombines TRBV12-3 or TRBV12-4 with TRBJ2-2; a possible D gene is TRBD2 (5 bases). Trimming cost V 6 bases and J 4 bases, with 9 bases left between them. The CDR3 consists of 13 residues. CDR3 amino acids: CASRQEGTGELFF. The CDR3, as DNA: TGTGCCAGCAGGCAAGAGGGCACCGGGGAGCTGTTTTTT.